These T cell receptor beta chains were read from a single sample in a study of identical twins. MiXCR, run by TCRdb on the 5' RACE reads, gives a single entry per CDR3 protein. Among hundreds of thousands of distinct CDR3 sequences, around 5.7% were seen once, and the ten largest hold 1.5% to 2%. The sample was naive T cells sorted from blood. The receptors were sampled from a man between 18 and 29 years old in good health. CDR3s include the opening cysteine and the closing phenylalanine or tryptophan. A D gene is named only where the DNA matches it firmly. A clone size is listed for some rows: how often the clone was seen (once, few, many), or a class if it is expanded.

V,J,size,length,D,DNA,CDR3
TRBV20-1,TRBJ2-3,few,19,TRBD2,TGCAGTGCCCTATATCCTAGCGGGACCCGATACGCGAACACAGATACGCAGTATTTT,CSALYPSGTRYANTDTQYF
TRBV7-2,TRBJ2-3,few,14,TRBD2,TGTGCCAGCAGCTTAATTCCGGGAGGGGATACGCAGTATTTT,CASSLIPGGDTQYF
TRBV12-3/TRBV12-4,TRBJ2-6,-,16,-,TGTGCCAGCAGTTTCTTTTTAGGCTCTGGGGCCAACGTCCTGACTTTC,CASSFFLGSGANVLTF
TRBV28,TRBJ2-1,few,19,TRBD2,TGTGCCAGCAGTCGAACTTTCGGACTAGCGGGAGGCGTCTACAATGAGCAGTTCTTC,CASSRTFGLAGGVYNEQFF
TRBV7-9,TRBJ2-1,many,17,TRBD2,TGTGCCAGCGAAATACTCGGGACTAGCGGGAAGTACAATGAGCAGTTCTTC,CASEILGTSGKYNEQFF
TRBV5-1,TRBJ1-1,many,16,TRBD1,TGCGCCAGCAGCGTGACCGGGACAGGGGCGATCACTGAAGCTTTCTTT,CASSVTGTGAITEAFF
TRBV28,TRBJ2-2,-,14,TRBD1,TGTGCCAGCAAGACAGGGGCGAACACCGGGGAGCTGTTTTTT,CASKTGANTGELFF
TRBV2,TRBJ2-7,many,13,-,TGTGCCAGCAGTGACCAGGGGCGCTACGAGCAGTACTTC,CASSDQGRYEQYF
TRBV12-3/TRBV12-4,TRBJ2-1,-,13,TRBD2,TGTGCCAGCAGTTTTGAGACTAGCGGGAGGGAGTTCTTC,CASSFETSGREFF
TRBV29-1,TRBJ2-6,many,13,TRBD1,TGCAGCTACAGGGGTCCCGGGGCCAACGTCCTGACTTTC,CSYRGPGANVLTF
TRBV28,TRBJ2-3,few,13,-,TGTGCCAGCTCAAGACCCCGCACAGATACGCAGTATTTT,CASSRPRTDTQYF
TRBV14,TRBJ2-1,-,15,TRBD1,TGTGCCAGCAGCCGGGACAGGGAGAGGTACAATGAGCAGTTCTTC,CASSRDRERYNEQFF
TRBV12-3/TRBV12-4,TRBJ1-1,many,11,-,TGTGCCAGCAGTTCCGGGGGTGAAGCTTTCTTT,CASSSGGEAFF
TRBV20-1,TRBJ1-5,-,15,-,TGCAGTGCTAGAGGTTGGGCAGGGCCCAATCAGCCCCAGCATTTT,CSARGWAGPNQPQHF
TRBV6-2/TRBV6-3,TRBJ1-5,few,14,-,TGTGCCAGCATGGGCGGGTTAGGGGACCAGCCCCAGCATTTT,CASMGGLGDQPQHF
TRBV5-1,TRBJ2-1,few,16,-,TGCGCCAGCAGCTCTGTCGGGGACATCTCCTACAATGAGCAGTTCTTC,CASSSVGDISYNEQFF
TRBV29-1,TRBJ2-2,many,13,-,TGCAGCGTTGCTAGGTCGAATACCGGGGAGCTGTTTTTT,CSVARSNTGELFF
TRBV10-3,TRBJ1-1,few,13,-,TGTGCCATCGCTCGAGGGGGGAACACTGAAGCTTTCTTT,CAIARGGNTEAFF
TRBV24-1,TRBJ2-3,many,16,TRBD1,TGTGCCACCAGTGCAACCGGGACAGCCAGCACAGATACGCAGTATTTT,CATSATGTASTDTQYF
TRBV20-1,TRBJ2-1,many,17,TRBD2,TGCAGTGCTCCATCTTTAGTTACTAGCGGGCTATACTATGAGCAGTTCTTC,CSAPSLVTSGLYYEQFF
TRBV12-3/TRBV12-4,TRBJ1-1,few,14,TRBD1,TGTGCCAGCAGTTTCTCAGGGGGGCGCACTGAAGCTTTCTTT,CASSFSGGRTEAFF
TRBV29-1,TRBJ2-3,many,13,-,TGCAGTACGAGGGCGCTTTTGACAGATACGCAGTATTTT,CSTRALLTDTQYF
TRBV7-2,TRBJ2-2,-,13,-,TGTGCCGGGGGACCCTGGGGCGGCGGGGAGCTGTTTTTT,CAGGPWGGGELFF
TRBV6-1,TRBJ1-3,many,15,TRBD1,TGTGCCAGCAGAGCAGGACAGGGCTCTGGAAACACCATATATTTT,CASRAGQGSGNTIYF
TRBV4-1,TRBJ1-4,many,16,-,TGCGCCAGCAGCCAGGGAGTTCCGACGAGGAGTGAAAAACTGTTTTTT,CASSQGVPTRSEKLFF
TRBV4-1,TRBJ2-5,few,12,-,TGCGCCAGCAGCCAAGATGCGACGGACCTCTACTTC,CASSQDATDLYF
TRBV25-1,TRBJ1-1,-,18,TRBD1,TGTGCCACCTCGACCGGGACAGGGGGCGCCCAGTTACCCGATGAAGCTTTCTTT,CATSTGTGGAQLPDEAFF
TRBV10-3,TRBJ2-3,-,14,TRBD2,TGTGCCATCAGTGATGCGGGAGCGTCAGATACGCAGTATTTT,CAISDAGASDTQYF
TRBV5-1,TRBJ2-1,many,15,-,TGCGCCAGCAGCTCTGGGCAGGGCTTTAGTCATGAGCAGTTCTTC,CASSSGQGFSHEQFF
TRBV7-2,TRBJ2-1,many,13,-,TGTGCCAGCAGCCCCGACTATTACAATGAGCAGTTCTTC,CASSPDYYNEQFF
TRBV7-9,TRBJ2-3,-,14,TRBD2,TGTGCCAGCAGCTCACTAGCGGGAGGGCCACGGCAGTATTTT,CASSSLAGGPRQYF
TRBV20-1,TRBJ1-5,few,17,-,TGCAGTGCCCCCCGGACGGCAACAGGTGGGAGTAATCAGCCCCAGCATTTT,CSAPRTATGGSNQPQHF
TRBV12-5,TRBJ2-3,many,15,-,TGTGCTAGTGGTTTTTCCGCGGGAAACACAGATACGCAGTATTTT,CASGFSAGNTDTQYF
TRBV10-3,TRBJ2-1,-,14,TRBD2,TGTGCCATCAGTGATTCGGGAGGGGCCGGGGAGCAGTTCTTC,CAISDSGGAGEQFF
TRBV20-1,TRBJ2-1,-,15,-,TGCAGTGCTAGAGAGGGGTCCCGTTCCTACAATGAGCAGTTCTTC,CSAREGSRSYNEQFF
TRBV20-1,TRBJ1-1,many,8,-,TGCAGTGCGGGAGGAGCTTTCTTT,CSAGGAFF
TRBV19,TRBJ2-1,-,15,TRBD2,TGTGCCAGTAGTAGTAGCCTAGCGGGGTACAATGAGCAGTTCTTC,CASSSSLAGYNEQFF
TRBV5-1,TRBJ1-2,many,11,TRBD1,TGCGCCAGCCAGGGGGCATCGAGCTACACCTTC,CASQGASSYTF
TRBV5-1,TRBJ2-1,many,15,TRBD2,TGCGCCAGCAGCTTGGAGGCGGGAGACCCCAATGAGCAGTTCTTC,CASSLEAGDPNEQFF
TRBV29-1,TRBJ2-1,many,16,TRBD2,TGCAGCGTCGTCGGGACTAGCGGAACCGCCTACAATGAGCAGTTCTTC,CSVVGTSGTAYNEQFF
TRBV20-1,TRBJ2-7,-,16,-,TGCAGTGTAACACTGGGCCAGAGCAGCTTTAACTACGAGCAGTACTTC,CSVTLGQSSFNYEQYF
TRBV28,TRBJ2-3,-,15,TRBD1,TGTGCCAGCAGTAAAAGGACAGGGGGCGCAGATACGCAGTATTTT,CASSKRTGGADTQYF
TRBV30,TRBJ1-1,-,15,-,TGTGCCTGGAGAGTCGGGGGTTTGATGAACACTGAAGCTTTCTTT,CAWRVGGLMNTEAFF
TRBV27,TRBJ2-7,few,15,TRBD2,TGTGCCAGCAGGGGAATAGCGGGATTCCAGGGGGAGCAGTACTTC,CASRGIAGFQGEQYF
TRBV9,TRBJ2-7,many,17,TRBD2,TGTGCCAGCAGCGTAGGTGGGAGCGGGAGGGGATCCTACGAGCAGTACTTC,CASSVGGSGRGSYEQYF
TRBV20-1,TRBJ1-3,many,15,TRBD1,TGCAGTGCTAGCCCCGGGACAGGGGCTGGAAACACCATATATTTT,CSASPGTGAGNTIYF
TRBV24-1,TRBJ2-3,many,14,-,TGTGCCACCAGTACTCGGGACATCACAGATACGCAGTATTTT,CATSTRDITDTQYF